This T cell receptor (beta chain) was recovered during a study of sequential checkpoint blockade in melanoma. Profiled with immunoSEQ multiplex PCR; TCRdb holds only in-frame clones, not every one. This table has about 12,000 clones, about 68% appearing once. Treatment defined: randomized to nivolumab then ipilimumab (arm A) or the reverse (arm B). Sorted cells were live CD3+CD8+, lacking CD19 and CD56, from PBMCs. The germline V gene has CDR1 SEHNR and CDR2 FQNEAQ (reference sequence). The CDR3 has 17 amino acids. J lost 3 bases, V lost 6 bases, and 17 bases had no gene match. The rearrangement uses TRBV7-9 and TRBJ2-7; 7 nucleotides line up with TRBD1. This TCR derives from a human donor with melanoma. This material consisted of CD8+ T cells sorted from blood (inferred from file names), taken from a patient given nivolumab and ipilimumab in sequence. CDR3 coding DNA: TGTGCCAGCAGTTCGCCACCGAGTGGGACAGATTTCTACGAGCAGTACTTC. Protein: CASSSPPSGTDFYEQYF.